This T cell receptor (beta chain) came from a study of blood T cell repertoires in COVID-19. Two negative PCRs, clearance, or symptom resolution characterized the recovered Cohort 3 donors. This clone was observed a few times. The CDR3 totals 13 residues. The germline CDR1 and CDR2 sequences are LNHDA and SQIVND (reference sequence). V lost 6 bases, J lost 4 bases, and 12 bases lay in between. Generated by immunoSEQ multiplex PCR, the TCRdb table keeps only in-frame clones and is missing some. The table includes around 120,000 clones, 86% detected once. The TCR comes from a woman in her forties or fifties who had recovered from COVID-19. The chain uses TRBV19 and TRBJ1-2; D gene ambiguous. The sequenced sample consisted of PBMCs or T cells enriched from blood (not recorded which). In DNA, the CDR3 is TGTGCCAGTAGGATAACAGTTACCTATGGCTACACCTTC. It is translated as CASRITVTYGYTF. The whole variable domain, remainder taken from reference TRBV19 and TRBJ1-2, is DGGITQSPKYLFRKEGQNVTLSCEQNLNHDAMYWYRQDPGQGLRLIYYSQIVNDFQKGDIAEGYSVSREKKESFPLTVTSAQKNPTAFYLCASRITVTYGYTFGSGTRLTVV.